This is a list of T cell receptor beta chains from one sample in a study of T cells after yellow fever vaccination. One entry per CDR3 protein, called by TCRdb with MiXCR from the 5' RACE reads. This table has a few hundred thousand distinct CDR3 sequences, 4% appearing once. Sequences were derived from PBMCs, sampled 5 days after the yellow fever booster vaccination. Every receptor here comes from a man younger than 30 who received the YFV17D yellow fever vaccine. CDR3s leave out the opening cysteine and the closing phenylalanine or tryptophan. A D gene is named only where the DNA matches it firmly.

CDR3: SAPGSSGGPKNIQY
J: TRBJ2-4
V: TRBV20-1
D: TRBD2

CDR3: ASSSTDPEAF
J: TRBJ1-1
V: TRBV2
D: .

CDR3: ASSMGRNDNQPQH
J: TRBJ1-5
V: TRBV19
D: .

CDR3: ASTPPTDEHEQF
J: TRBJ2-1
V: TRBV12-3/TRBV12-4
D: .

CDR3: ASSLGGLTNQPQH
J: TRBJ1-5
V: TRBV28
D: .

CDR3: ASSPDWQNTEAF
J: TRBJ1-1
V: TRBV18
D: .

CDR3: SARDDGGTDTQY
J: TRBJ2-3
V: TRBV20-1
D: .

CDR3: ASSSYRGQGPDTQY
J: TRBJ2-3
V: TRBV4-3
D: TRBD1

CDR3: SARNPRSAKNIQY
J: TRBJ2-4
V: TRBV20-1
D: .

CDR3: ASSQDGGENQPQH
J: TRBJ1-5
V: TRBV4-3
D: .

CDR3: ASSTRQGGADTQY
J: TRBJ2-3
V: TRBV2
D: .

CDR3: SAREPGANYGYT
J: TRBJ1-2
V: TRBV20-1
D: .

CDR3: ASSLGNNQPQH
J: TRBJ1-5
V: TRBV12-3/TRBV12-4
D: .

CDR3: ASAPTDQNTEAF
J: TRBJ1-1
V: TRBV21-1
D: .

CDR3: SASHSLAKNIQY
J: TRBJ2-4
V: TRBV20-1
D: .

CDR3: ASVTGGTDTQY
J: TRBJ2-3
V: TRBV6-2/TRBV6-3
D: TRBD1

CDR3: ASSPSSYNEQF
J: TRBJ2-1
V: TRBV7-2
D: .

CDR3: AILQGDGNTIY
J: TRBJ1-3
V: TRBV6-2/TRBV6-3
D: TRBD1

CDR3: ASGGGPLETQY
J: TRBJ2-5
V: TRBV12-3/TRBV12-4
D: .

CDR3: ASSLGDRGGPYNEQF
J: TRBJ2-1
V: TRBV5-4
D: TRBD1

CDR3: ASSFLQGLNTEAF
J: TRBJ1-1
V: TRBV5-1
D: TRBD1

CDR3: ASSLTDKNTEAF
J: TRBJ1-1
V: TRBV7-9
D: .

CDR3: ASSYQGGGSEKLF
J: TRBJ1-4
V: TRBV7-2
D: TRBD1

CDR3: ASSYVLLNEQF
J: TRBJ2-1
V: TRBV6-6
D: .

CDR3: ASSPTTSLGTQY
J: TRBJ2-3
V: TRBV18
D: .

CDR3: ASSLFTGTGAAYERY
J: TRBJ2-7
V: TRBV7-6
D: TRBD1

CDR3: SANEGYGYT
J: TRBJ1-2
V: TRBV20-1
D: .

CDR3: ASSLGRAENTGELF
J: TRBJ2-2
V: TRBV7-9
D: .

CDR3: ASSYALSEMALGAF
J: TRBJ1-1
V: TRBV6-2/TRBV6-3
D: .

CDR3: ASSEERGSTDTQY
J: TRBJ2-3
V: TRBV2
D: TRBD2

CDR3: ASSPTDRTEKLF
J: TRBJ1-4
V: TRBV18
D: .

CDR3: ASSQLGGEKLF
J: TRBJ1-4
V: TRBV4-1
D: .

CDR3: ASSVDGTDTQY
J: TRBJ2-3
V: TRBV9
D: .

CDR3: ASSQVPLEGNIQY
J: TRBJ2-4
V: TRBV4-2
D: .

CDR3: SASPGGADTQY
J: TRBJ2-3
V: TRBV20-1
D: TRBD1

CDR3: ATSGGGHQETQY
J: TRBJ2-5
V: TRBV15
D: .

CDR3: ATSDPGGRPGRDTQY
J: TRBJ2-3
V: TRBV24-1
D: .

CDR3: ASSQENRDGGSSCT
J: TRBJ1-2
V: TRBV4-3
D: .

CDR3: ASTLGQQETQY
J: TRBJ2-5
V: TRBV5-4
D: .

CDR3: ASSLVGTETQY
J: TRBJ2-5
V: TRBV7-9
D: .

CDR3: SARTPFNNQPQH
J: TRBJ1-5
V: TRBV20-1
D: .

CDR3: SAFSGGDYGYT
J: TRBJ1-2
V: TRBV20-1
D: .

CDR3: ASSLGTLGRRETQY
J: TRBJ2-5
V: TRBV7-2
D: .